The clone carrying this T cell receptor beta chain was observed a single time. These data belong to a study of blood T cell repertoires in COVID-19. As for the study in general: Sample material is recorded as cDNA or gDNA derived from T cells, B-cell-depleted T cells, or PBMCs.

The CDR3 length is 17 residues. Germline V CDR1 and CDR2: SGHTA, FQGNSA. Trimming pared 5 bases from V and 5 bases from J, leaving 22 bases between. TCRdb keeps only in-frame clones here, not all; method: immunoSEQ multiplex PCR. The sample includes 150,000 to 200,000 clones, roughly 88% of them seen just once. The receptor was derived from a man aged 60 to 75 with acute or convalescent COVID-19. The gene calls are TRBV7-2 and TRBJ1-3, with D possibly matching TRBD1 (6 bases). Sequencing used peripheral blood. The DNA of the CDR3 is TGTGCCAGCAGCCCAGGGGTCAGGGGCGCTACTAGAAACACCATATATTTT. This codes for CASSPGVRGATRNTIYF. Drawing the rest from reference TRBV7-2 and TRBJ1-3, the complete variable domain is GAGVSQSPSNKVTEKGKDVELRCDPISGHTALYWYRQSLGQGLEFLIYFQGNSAPDKSGLPSDRFSAERTGGSVSTLTIQRTQQEDSAVYLCASSPGVRGATRNTIYFGEGSWLTVV.